This is a list of T cell receptor beta chains from one sample in a study of OX40 agonist ivuxolimab in advanced cancers. Produced via immunoSEQ multiplex PCR; TCRdb's table is partial and in-frame only. This sample carries about 140,000 clones, about 93% of them seen once, and the ten largest clones take more than 1%. The sequenced sample was CD4+ or CD8+ T cells sorted from blood, obtained in a trial of the OX40 agonist ivuxolimab. The receptors come from an adult with an advanced solid tumor such as melanoma, head and neck, liver or kidney cancer. Both conserved end residues are part of each CDR3. D genes are given only for firm matches. Not all rows give a size; the values are once, few, many and, for expanded clones, a class.

D gene,clone size,J gene,V gene,CDR3 protein,CDR3 DNA
-,-,TRBJ2-3,TRBV7-2,CASSFGGAAGDTQYF,TGTGCCAGCAGCTTTGGGGGGGCGGCGGGTGATACGCAGTATTTT
-,once,TRBJ2-7,TRBV18,CASSPNIEREQYF,TGTGCCAGCTCACCAAACATCGAGAGGGAGCAGTACTTC
-,once,TRBJ1-5,TRBV7-8,CASSSQRGYQPQHF,TGTGCCAGCAGCTCCCAGAGGGGATATCAGCCCCAGCATTTT
-,-,TRBJ1-1,TRBV5-1,CASSSLGILNTEAFF,TGCGCCAGCAGCTCGTTGGGGATTTTGAACACTGAAGCTTTCTTT
-,-,TRBJ2-3,TRBV6-6,CASSLGSTDTQYF,TGTGCCAGCAGCCTCGGGTCCACAGATACGCAGTATTTT
TRBD1,-,TRBJ2-7,TRBV15,CATSVPGQRNYEQYF,TGTGCCACCAGCGTCCCGGGACAGAGGAACTACGAGCAGTACTTC
-,-,TRBJ1-1,TRBV18,CASSPATDLMNTEAFF,TGTGCCAGCTCACCAGCGACAGACCTCATGAACACTGAAGCTTTCTTT
-,-,TRBJ2-7,TRBV4-2,CASSLSSARYEQYF,TGTGCCAGCAGCTTGTCGTCCGCCCGGTACGAGCAGTACTTC
TRBD2,-,TRBJ2-2,TRBV28,CVSRTPGLAATGELFF,TGTGTCAGCAGAACTCCGGGACTAGCGGCCACCGGGGAGCTGTTTTTT
TRBD1,-,TRBJ2-2,TRBV4-2,CASSQDRGTVNTGELFF,TGTGCCAGCAGCCAAGATCGTGGGACAGTGAACACCGGGGAGCTGTTTTTT
TRBD1,once,TRBJ2-7,TRBV11-2,CASSYRGYEQYF,TGTGCCAGCAGTTACAGGGGCTACGAGCAGTACTTC
-,-,TRBJ2-1,TRBV5-1,CASSRREYNEQFF,TGCGCCAGCAGCCGACGGGAGTACAATGAGCAGTTCTTC
-,-,TRBJ1-3,TRBV5-6,CASSTFGQSGNTIYF,TGTGCCAGCAGTACGTTCGGACAGTCTGGAAACACCATATATTTT
-,-,TRBJ1-2,TRBV5-1,CASSLAPGARGYTF,TGCGCCAGCAGCTTGGCCCCAGGGGCGAGGGGCTACACCTTC
TRBD1,-,TRBJ2-3,TRBV4-2,CASSLARDRGTDTQYF,TGTGCCAGCAGCTTGGCCCGGGACAGGGGCACAGATACGCAGTATTTT
-,-,TRBJ1-1,TRBV6-1,CASSPQVMNTEAFF,TGTGCCAGCAGTCCACAGGTTATGAACACTGAAGCTTTCTTT
-,-,TRBJ2-1,TRBV18,CASSPNVRRTYNEQFF,TGTGCCAGCTCACCGAATGTACGCAGGACCTACAATGAGCAGTTCTTC
-,-,TRBJ1-2,TRBV4-3,CASSQATGLYGYTF,TGCGCCAGCAGCCAAGCAACCGGGCTATATGGCTACACCTTC
-,-,TRBJ2-5,TRBV19,CASTRKGSPGETQYF,TGTGCCAGTACTCGAAAGGGCAGCCCCGGGGAGACCCAGTACTTC
TRBD1,-,TRBJ1-2,TRBV28,CASSPRDRDHYGYTF,TGTGCCAGCAGTCCCCGGGACAGGGACCACTATGGCTACACCTTC
-,few,TRBJ1-6,TRBV25-1,CASREGPFISPLHF,TGTGCCAGCCGGGAAGGGCCTTTTATTTCACCCCTCCACTTT
-,-,TRBJ2-1,TRBV9,CASSSPRRQQFF,TGTGCCAGCAGCTCCCCCAGGCGGCAGCAGTTCTTC
-,-,TRBJ2-7,TRBV28,CASSLLGRGGFYEQYF,TGTGCCAGCAGTTTATTAGGCAGGGGTGGGTTTTACGAGCAGTACTTC
TRBD1,-,TRBJ2-5,TRBV18,CASSPQGQQETQYF,TGTGCCAGCTCACCACAGGGACAGCAAGAGACCCAGTACTTC
TRBD1,-,TRBJ1-2,TRBV7-8,CASSLVKTGGDGYTF,TGTGCCAGCAGCTTAGTTAAGACAGGGGGGGATGGCTACACCTTC
TRBD1,-,TRBJ2-2,TRBV7-2,CASNLPPGGSSTGELFF,TGTGCCAGCAACTTACCCCCAGGGGGCTCTAGCACCGGGGAGCTGTTTTTT
-,-,TRBJ1-1,TRBV5-1,CASSLEVGALNTEAFF,TGCGCCAGCAGCTTGGAGGTCGGGGCTCTGAACACTGAAGCTTTCTTT
TRBD1,-,TRBJ1-1,TRBV5-1,CASSSKSGTGIWKWTEAFF,TGCGCCAGCAGCTCAAAATCCGGGACAGGGATTTGGAAATGGACTGAAGCTTTCTTT
TRBD1,-,TRBJ2-7,TRBV5-6,CASSTGTGGNEQYF,TGTGCCAGCAGCACCGGGACAGGGGGAAACGAGCAGTACTTC
TRBD1,-,TRBJ2-7,TRBV18,CASSPFGQGAYEQYF,TGTGCCAGCTCACCATTTGGACAGGGGGCCTACGAGCAGTACTTC